The rows below give T cell receptor beta chains drawn from one sample of a study of breast tumors, draining lymph nodes, adjacent tissues. TCRdb ran MiXCR on the multiplex PCR reads and lists one entry per CDR3 protein. The table lists over 150,000 distinct CDR3 sequences, approximately 33% of them singletons. Sequenced sample: axillary lymph node tissue. Receptors were obtained from a female donor with breast cancer. Some clones in this sample may be carry-over from other donors' samples. Each CDR3 is given with its conserved first and last residue. The D gene is left open where the match is weak.

V	J	D	CDR3
TRBV12-3/TRBV12-4	TRBJ2-7	NA	CASSGSTISYEQYF
TRBV3-1	TRBJ1-4	NA	CASSQGVGKLFF
TRBV5-6	TRBJ2-3	NA	CASSTRGPRDTQYF
TRBV4-1	TRBJ1-1	NA	CASSLPEGGAFF
TRBV3-1	TRBJ2-1	TRBD1	CASSLRDSGEFF
TRBV5-8	TRBJ2-1	TRBD1	CASSLAGDRAYNEQFF
TRBV19	TRBJ1-6	NA	CASNSRGRNSPLHF
TRBV7-2	TRBJ2-5	NA	CASSSTAGWETQYF
TRBV2	TRBJ2-3	TRBD2	CASSAPGLAGGPGTDTQYF
TRBV7-9	TRBJ2-3	NA	CASSLDPTADTQYF
TRBV11-1	TRBJ1-4	NA	CASSSRREYEKLFF
TRBV7-6	TRBJ2-2	TRBD2	CASSSSGRNTGELFF
TRBV3-1	TRBJ1-3	NA	CASSPEKMTVGNTIYF
TRBV20-1	TRBJ2-4	TRBD2	CSAHPSSGGGPGTKNIQYF
TRBV18	TRBJ1-5	TRBD1	CASSPGTGEYQPQHF
TRBV6-1	TRBJ1-5	NA	CASSHHLSGGGDQPQHF
TRBV4-1	TRBJ2-5	TRBD2	CASRPLAGEETQYF